This T cell receptor (beta chain) was obtained from a study of breast tumors, draining lymph nodes, adjacent tissues. Study outcomes and limitations: Luminal-like breast cancer showed significantly higher tumor–nontumor repertoire similarity than basal-like. Tumors had less TCR diversity than lymph nodes, more than nontumor tissue. The data were judged consistent with most tumor T cells coming from lymph node and expanding in tumor.

By share, this clonotype ranks as medium-sized. Its antigen is as yet unknown. Germline assignment: CDR1 LNHDA and CDR2 SQIVND (reference sequence). The CDR3 extends over 17 amino acids. V lost 5 bases and J lost 4; bases outside the gene matches: 10. TCRdb reprocessed the multiplex PCR reads with MiXCR, giving one entry per CDR3 protein. The data contain about 20,000 distinct CDR3 sequences, 58% of them singletons. The V gene is TRBV19, the J gene TRBJ2-2; TRBD2 matches 10 bases. Sample: breast tumor tissue. This TCR was recovered from a female donor with breast cancer. Some clones in this sample may be carry-over from other donors' samples. CDR3: CASSLGSGRPFTGELFF. The CDR3 DNA reads TGTGCCAGTAGTTTGGGTAGCGGGAGGCCCTTCACCGGGGAGCTGTTTTTT.